A selection of T cell receptor beta chains follows, all from one sample in a study of blood T cell repertoires in COVID-19. The repertoire was sequenced with immunoSEQ multiplex PCR; TCRdb's copy has only in-frame clones and lacks some. The top ten clones hold about 1.5% of a sample with 140,000 to 150,000 clones, roughly nine tenths of them seen once. Sequencing was carried out using peripheral blood. All receptors derive from a human donor in a cohort sampled during active COVID-19. The CDR3 runs from the conserved cysteine through the conserved F or W. Fields, in order: V gene, CDR3 length, J gene, clone size, D gene, CDR3 protein, CDR3 DNA. A D gene is named only where the DNA matches it firmly. Size values are once, few and many counts, or a class for expanded clones, and some rows have none.

>TRBV6-1|17|TRBJ1-1|once|TRBD1
CASSAPGQGALNTEAFF
TGTGCCAGCAGTGCACCGGGACAGGGGGCCTTGAACACTGAAGCTTTCTTT
>TRBV19|12|TRBJ2-1|.|.
CASQGFENEQFF
TGTGCCAGCCAGGGGTTTGAAAATGAGCAGTTCTTC
>TRBV7-2|17|TRBJ2-5|.|.
CASSFDWNGGQQETQYF
TGTGCCAGCAGCTTTGATTGGAACGGGGGGCAGCAAGAGACCCAGTACTTC
>TRBV3-1/TRBV3-2|18|TRBJ2-5|.|TRBD2
CASSQDRASGGAFETQYF
TGTGCCAGCAGCCAAGATAGGGCTAGCGGGGGGGCTTTTGAGACCCAGTACTTC
>TRBV7-9|16|TRBJ2-1|.|.
CASSLVGQGSYNEQFF
TGTGCCAGCAGCTTAGTGGGTCAGGGCTCCTACAATGAGCAGTTCTTC
>TRBV10-3|15|TRBJ2-3|.|TRBD2
CAISGTSGPADTQYF
TGTGCCATCAGTGGGACTAGCGGCCCTGCAGATACGCAGTATTTT
>TRBV11-2|17|TRBJ1-6|once|.
CASSRWRGGGGNSPLHF
TGTGCCAGCAGCCGGTGGAGGGGGGGCGGCGGGAATTCACCCCTCCACTTT
>TRBV6-5|14|TRBJ1-5|.|.
CASSYRSTVQPQHF
TGTGCCAGCAGTTACCGGTCTACCGTACAGCCCCAGCATTTT
>TRBV3-1/TRBV3-2|12|TRBJ2-1|once|.
CASSQAIASIVF
TGTGCCAGCAGCCAAGCAATAGCTAGTATAGTCTTC
>TRBV4-2|14|TRBJ1-2|.|.
CASSQEQINYGYTF
TGTGCCAGCAGCCAAGAACAGATTAACTATGGCTACACCTTC
>TRBV2|15|TRBJ2-3|.|TRBD2
CASRGTSGPADTQYF
TGTGCCAGCAGGGGGACTAGCGGTCCCGCAGATACGCAGTATTTT
>TRBV5-4|15|TRBJ1-3|.|.
CASSLSGGAGNTIYF
TGTGCCAGCAGCTTGAGTGGCGGGGCTGGAAACACCATATATTTT
>TRBV5-1|17|TRBJ1-2|.|TRBD1
CASSGGTGSTSLDGYTF
TGCGCCAGCAGCGGAGGGACAGGGAGTACCTCTTTGGATGGCTACACCTTC
>TRBV6-5|14|TRBJ2-7|.|TRBD1
CASYTDRDGHEQYF
TGTGCCAGCTATACGGACAGGGATGGACACGAGCAGTACTTC
>TRBV3-1/TRBV3-2|11|TRBJ2-7|.|.
CASSQLYEQYF
TGTGCCAGCAGCCAACTTTACGAGCAGTACTTC
>TRBV5-1|15|TRBJ2-2|.|TRBD2
CASRSSGGNTGELFF
TGCGCCAGCAGGTCTAGCGGGGGGAACACCGGGGAGCTGTTTTTT
>TRBV7-9|14|TRBJ1-2|.|TRBD1
CASSLGGDRDGYTF
TGTGCCAGCAGCTTAGGGGGCGACAGGGATGGCTACACCTTC
>TRBV9|19|TRBJ2-1|few|TRBD2
CASSPRKGLAGGAYNEQFF
TGTGCCAGCAGCCCTCGAAAGGGACTAGCGGGGGGGGCTTACAATGAGCAGTTCTTC
>TRBV7-2|15|TRBJ2-7|.|TRBD1
CASTPPGQHSYEQYF
TGTGCCAGCACCCCCCCGGGACAGCACTCCTACGAGCAGTACTTC
>TRBV7-2|14|TRBJ2-2|.|TRBD1
CASSLAGGGGELFF
TGTGCCAGCAGCTTAGCAGGGGGCGGCGGGGAGCTGTTTTTT
>TRBV19|13|TRBJ1-5|.|TRBD1
CASSDRVNQPQHF
TGTGCCAGTAGCGACAGGGTCAATCAGCCCCAGCATTTT
>TRBV19|15|TRBJ2-7|.|.
CASSIAARGPYEQYF
TGTGCCAGTAGTATAGCGGCCAGGGGTCCCTACGAGCAGTACTTC
>TRBV2|13|TRBJ1-1|.|.
CASSVEENTEAFF
TGTGCCAGCAGTGTAGAGGAGAACACTGAAGCTTTCTTT
>TRBV4-2|15|TRBJ1-2|.|TRBD1
CASSQGGRGDYGYTF
TGTGCCAGCAGCCAGGGAGGCAGGGGGGACTATGGCTACACCTTC
>TRBV11-2|15|TRBJ1-1|few|.
CASSLLDSLNTEAFF
TGTGCCAGCAGCTTACTGGACAGCCTGAACACTGAAGCTTTCTTT
>TRBV6-5|13|TRBJ1-2|.|TRBD1
CASSLDRVRGYTF
TGTGCCAGCAGCCTCGACAGGGTAAGGGGCTACACCTTC
>TRBV5-1|11|TRBJ2-1|.|.
CASWRGSEQFF
TGCGCCAGCTGGCGGGGTAGTGAGCAGTTCTTC
>TRBV5-4|16|TRBJ2-3|.|.
CASRRDFSGRTDTQYF
TGTGCCAGCAGGCGGGACTTTTCCGGACGCACAGATACGCAGTATTTT
>TRBV19|15|TRBJ1-2|.|TRBD1
CASSRGTVNLYGYTF
TGTGCCAGTAGTAGGGGGACAGTGAATCTGTATGGCTACACCTTC
>TRBV7-9|15|TRBJ2-3|.|.
CASSLTSSSTDTQYF
TGTGCCAGCAGCTTAACTTCCTCTAGCACAGATACGCAGTATTTT
>TRBV6-5|13|TRBJ1-2|.|.
CASSPTGFVGYTF
TGTGCCAGCAGCCCAACAGGGTTTGTTGGCTACACCTTC